A single sample gave rise to the 10 T cell receptor beta chains below, sequenced in a study of cytomegalovirus exposure and HLA in healthy donors. PCR employed 60 Vbeta and 13 Jbeta primers. Data came from immunoSEQ multiplex PCR; TCRdb stores just in-frame clones and leaves some out. The repertoire holds about 98,000 clones, with roughly 81% as singletons. Sequencing was done on a sample of PBMCs. All receptors come from a man aged 40-49 years in good health and CMV-seronegative.

The V and J genes are TRBV14 and TRBJ2-7; TRBD1 matches at 7 bases. CDR1 SGHDN and CDR2 FVKESK come from the germline V gene. The CDR3 is 15 residues long. Losses at the gene ends were 4 bases for V and 0 bases for J; bases not matched to a gene: 6. CDR3 amino acids: CASSPGEGASYEQYF. CDR3 DNA: TGTGCCAGCAGCCCAGGTGAGGGGGCCTCCTACGAGCAGTACTTC.

This clone has just one count. The chain uses TRBV7-9 and TRBJ2-7, with D maybe TRBD1 (5 bases). Germline V lookup: CDR1 SEHNR, CDR2 FQNEAQ (reference sequence). Between the trimmed V and J ends, which lost 3 bases and 0 bases, there was a span of 12 bases. This CDR3 contains 15 residues. This CDR3 is CASSFPRDSSYEQYF. The CDR3 DNA follows: TGTGCCAGCAGCTTTCCGAGAGACAGCTCCTACGAGCAGTACTTC.

The chain recombines TRBV7-9 with TRBJ2-4, with 7 bases identical to TRBD2. CDR1 and CDR2 (germline): SEHNR, FQNEAQ (reference sequence). The V and J ends lost 8 bases and 1 base, in that order; junction bases with no gene match: 17. The CDR3 has 18 residues. The CDR3 loop reads CASSGRGNLFEAKNIQYF. The CDR3 nucleotides read TGTGCCAGCTCCGGGCGGGGGAATCTATTTGAGGCCAAAAACATTCAGTACTTC.

The chain combines TRBV10-2 with TRBJ2-6, with 7 bases lining up with TRBD1. Germline V CDR1 and CDR2: WSHSY, SAAADI. The CDR3 extends over 20 amino acids. The V segment lost 7 bases and the J segment 0 bases; nucleotides outside the gene matches: 18. The CDR3 nucleotides are TGCGCCAGCACCCCGCGGTCAAGCAGGGGGTTGGTCTCTGGGGCCAACGTCCTGACTTTC. Protein: CASTPRSSRGLVSGANVLTF.

The rearrangement uses TRBV28 and TRBJ1-5; D is ambiguous. The CDR3 spans 13 residues. The V and J ends lost 3 bases and 7 bases respectively, with 10 bases between them. In germline, CDR1 is MDHEN, CDR2 SYDVKM. The CDR3 here is CASSFWGEQPQHF. As DNA, the CDR3 is TGTGCCAGCAGTTTCTGGGGAGAACAGCCCCAGCATTTT.

The gene calls are TRBV6-4 and TRBJ1-1; 7 bases fit TRBD1. V lost 9 bases and J lost 0; bases outside the gene matches: 4. The CDR3 loop spans 13 amino acids. In germline, CDR1 is MRHNA, CDR2 SNTAGT. CDR3 DNA: TGTGCCAGGGGGGACAGTTTGAACACTGAAGCTTTCTTT. This gives the protein CARGDSLNTEAFF.

V gene TRBV7-9 combines with J gene TRBJ2-1; 11 bases align to TRBD2. In germline, CDR1 is SEHNR, CDR2 FQNEAQ (reference sequence). The J segment lost 5 bases and the V segment lost 3 bases, leaving 9 bases of the junction unmatched. The length of the CDR3 is 17 residues. The DNA of the CDR3 is TGTGCCAGCAGCTTGACCCCGGGACTAGCGGTTAACAATGAGCAGTTCTTC. Amino acid sequence: CASSLTPGLAVNNEQFF.

V is TRBV4-1 and J is TRBJ1-6; 7 nucleotides align to TRBD1. The trim removed 4 bases at V and 10 bases at J, leaving 7 bases unmatched. Germline V CDR1 and CDR2: MGHRA, YSYEKL. This CDR3 comprises 14 residues. The CDR3 is CASSPRDRFSPLHF. CDR3 bases: TGCGCCAGCAGCCCCCGGGACAGATTCTCACCCCTCCACTTT.

This clone was seen only a few times. The rearrangement links TRBV2 to TRBJ1-2; D gene ambiguous. This CDR3 spans 14 amino acids. V was trimmed by 6 bases and J by 0 bases, leaving 11 bases between them. CDR1 SNHLY and CDR2 FYNNEI come from the germline V gene. CDR3 DNA sequence: TGTGCCAGCAGAGGTACTAATGCTAACTATGGCTACACCTTC. Translating gives CASRGTNANYGYTF.

In its sample, this clone was seen a few times. This chain uses TRBV28 with TRBJ1-6, with D possibly matching TRBD1 (5 bases). V was shortened by 5 bases and J by 6 bases, with 17 bases between the two germline ends. CDR3 length: 16 amino acids. The germline V gene encodes CDR1 MDHEN and CDR2 SYDVKM. CDR3 residues: CASSPTLGGGNSPLHF. The CDR3 DNA is TGTGCCAGCAGTCCCACCCTGGGGGGTGGTAATTCACCCCTCCACTTT.